Below, 19 T cell receptor beta chains from the same sample are listed, as sequenced in a study of blood T cell repertoires in COVID-19. The table came from immunoSEQ multiplex PCR; TCRdb's copy has only in-frame clones and leaves some out. Among over 250,000 clones listed, over 75% were seen once. Sequencing was carried out using peripheral blood. The receptor source for this set is a human donor in a cohort sampled during active COVID-19.

The chain uses TRBV7-7 and TRBJ2-7, with TRBD1 matching 10 bases. Germline-derived CDR1 and CDR2 are SSHAT and FNYEAQ (reference sequence). The CDR3 has 19 residues. The V gene end was trimmed by 4 bases and the J gene end by 3 bases; junction bases not matched to a gene: 18. CDR3 nucleotides: TGTGCCAGCAGCTCCGGTCCCGGGACAGGGGAAAAGGCCTGCTACGAGCAGTACTTC. Its translation: CASSSGPGTGEKACYEQYF.

This clone was counted a single time. The V and J genes are TRBV28 and TRBJ2-3, with 11 bases fitting TRBD2. V trimming: 3 bases; J trimming: 1 base; junction bases outside the gene matches: 0. This CDR3 comprises 15 residues. CDR1 and CDR2 from the germline V gene are MDHEN and SYDVKM. CDR3 region: CASSLGLAGTDTQYF. The CDR3 nucleotides are TGTGCCAGCAGTTTGGGACTAGCGGGCACAGATACGCAGTATTTT. Full variable domain (missing parts from reference TRBV28 and TRBJ2-3): DVKVTQSSRYLVKRTGEKVFLECVQDMDHENMFWYRQDPGLGLRLIYFSYDVKMKEKGDIPEGYSVSREKKERFSLILESASTNQTSMYLCASSLGLAGTDTQYFGPGTRLTVL.

V usage is TRBV10-3 and J usage is TRBJ2-7, with 10 bases fitting TRBD1. The CDR3 length is 13 residues. Germline trimming cut 9 bases from V and 3 bases from J; bases unmatched to any gene: 5. Germline loops: CDR1 ENHRY, CDR2 SYGVKD. CDR3 residues: CAMGTGDIYEQYF. The CDR3 DNA is TGTGCCATGGGGACAGGGGACATCTACGAGCAGTACTTC.

This clone was observed a few times. The chain uses TRBV2 and TRBJ2-7, with 10 bases fitting TRBD2. Germline values: CDR1 SNHLY, CDR2 FYNNEI. With 5 bases clipped from V and 7 bases from J, the junction kept 11 bases outside the gene matches. The CDR3 contains 15 residues. This CDR3 is CASSSLGVAGGEQYF. The CDR3 DNA is TGTGCCAGCAGTTCCCTCGGGGTAGCGGGAGGTGAGCAGTACTTC. Full variable domain (outside the CDR3, taken from reference TRBV2 and TRBJ2-7): EPEVTQTPSHQVTQMGQEVILRCVPISNHLYFYWYRQILGQKVEFLVSFYNNEISEKSEIFDDQFSVERPDGSNFTLKIRSTKLEDSAMYFCASSSLGVAGGEQYFGPGTRLTVT.

This clone was recorded once. This chain's CDR3 is CASSYRDYNEQFF. The CDR3, as DNA: TGTGCCAGCAGTTACCGGGACTACAATGAGCAGTTCTTC. V usage is TRBV6-2 or TRBV6-3 and J usage is TRBJ2-1; D perhaps matches TRBD2 (5 bases). CDR3 size: 13 residues. V dropped 2 bases and J dropped 3 bases, with 5 bases sitting between them. Germline lookup yields CDR1 MNHEY and CDR2 SVGEGT.

The chain joins TRBV28 to TRBJ1-1, with unresolved D. CDR3 length: 14 residues. Deletions cut 6 bases from V and 0 bases from J, with 11 bases between. Germline loops: CDR1 MDHEN, CDR2 SYDVKM. The CDR3 DNA is TGTGCCAGCAGGGGTCATACTATGAACACTGAAGCTTTCTTT. Protein product: CASRGHTMNTEAFF.

The rearrangement joins TRBV11-2 to TRBJ2-3; TRBD2 agrees at 7 bases. The CDR3 is 13 amino acids. Losses at the gene ends were 7 bases for V and 0 bases for J; bases not matched to a gene: 1. Germline CDR1 SGHAT, CDR2 FQNNGV. The CDR3 loop is CASTSGSTDTQYF. The CDR3 coding sequence is TGTGCCAGCACTAGCGGCAGCACAGATACGCAGTATTTT. Complete variable domain (other parts from reference TRBV11-2 and TRBJ2-3): EAGVAQSPRYKIIEKRQSVAFWCNPISGHATLYWYQQILGQGPKLLIQFQNNGVVDDSQLPKDRFSAERLKGVDSTLKIQPAKLEDSAVYLCASTSGSTDTQYFGPGTRLTVL.

The CDR3 protein is CASRAPTGGAQPQHF. The DNA for the CDR3 is TGTGCCAGCAGGGCTCCGACAGGGGGCGCGCAGCCCCAGCATTTT. This sequence joins TRBV28 and TRBJ1-5; 10 nucleotides agree with TRBD1. Germline trimming cut 6 bases from V and 7 bases from J; bases unmatched to any gene: 9. Germline CDR1 MDHEN, CDR2 SYDVKM. This CDR3 spans 15 amino acids.

The chain recombines TRBV7-3 with TRBJ2-3; 12 bases align to TRBD2. Unmatched junction bases numbered 7, after V lost 5 bases and J lost 4 bases. The CDR3 extends over 16 amino acids. Germline CDR1 SGHTA, CDR2 FQGTGA. The CDR3: CASSLGLAGLSDTQYF. The DNA of the CDR3 is TGTGCCAGCAGCCTCGGACTAGCGGGATTGTCAGATACGCAGTATTTT.

The genes are TRBV5-1 and TRBJ2-1; D may be TRBD2 (6 bases). The CDR3 runs to 14 residues. Trimming took off 2 bases at V and 6 bases at J, with 12 bases between the two ends. Looked up from germline, CDR1 is SGHRS and CDR2 is YFSETQ. DNA of the CDR3: TGCGCCAGCAGCTTAGCAAGCGGGCCCAATGAGCAGTTCTTC. Its protein product is CASSLASGPNEQFF.

This chain uses TRBV7-2 with TRBJ2-7, with 7 bases identical to TRBD2. The CDR3 runs 15 residues. CDR1 is SGHTA and CDR2 is FQGNSA in the germline V gene. Trimming at V came to 2 bases and at J to 3 bases, leaving 7 bases not matched to a gene. CDR3 nucleotides: TGTGCCAGCAGCTTATCGCGGGAGCGGAACTACGAGCAGTACTTC. It specifies CASSLSRERNYEQYF.

The chain is built from TRBV2 and TRBJ1-5; D unresolved. The CDR3 contains 13 residues. The V gene's germline CDR1 is SNHLY and CDR2 FYNNEI. V dropped 8 bases and J dropped 4 bases, with 12 bases sitting between them. CDR3: CASSPTGNQPQHF. In nucleotides, the CDR3 is TGTGCCAGCTCCCCGACGGGGAATCAGCCCCAGCATTTT. The complete variable domain, with remaining parts taken from reference TRBV2 and TRBJ1-5, reads EPEVTQTPSHQVTQMGQEVILRCVPISNHLYFYWYRQILGQKVEFLVSFYNNEISEKSEIFDDQFSVERPDGSNFTLKIRSTKLEDSAMYFCASSPTGNQPQHFGDGTRLSIL.

Details on this clone: This sample also contains other DNA sequences that code for the same CDR3. This chain uses TRBV7-9 with TRBJ1-5; D unresolved. The germline V and J ends were trimmed by 5 bases and 2 bases, with 10 bases remaining between them. CDR3 size: 14 residues. Germline assignment: CDR1 SEHNR and CDR2 FQNEAQ (reference sequence). CDR3 bases: TGTGCCAGCAGCCCAGGTACAGGCAATCAGCCCCAGCATTTT. Protein sequence: CASSPGTGNQPQHF. The complete variable domain, with remaining parts taken from reference TRBV7-9 and TRBJ1-5, reads DTGVSQNPRHKITKRGQNVTFRCDPISEHNRLYWYRQTLGQGPEFLTYFQNEAQLEKSRLLSDRFSAERPKGSFSTLEIQRTEQGDSAMYLCASSPGTGNQPQHFGDGTRLSIL.

The CDR3 protein is CASSTASGSGNEQFF. DNA of the CDR3: TGTGCCAGCTCAACTGCTAGCGGGAGCGGCAATGAGCAGTTCTTC. The chain couples TRBV18 to TRBJ2-1; 10 nucleotides align to TRBD2. V gave up 5 bases and J gave up 6 bases; unmatched junction bases: 7. Germline lookup yields CDR1 KGHSH and CDR2 LQKENI. The CDR3 has 15 residues. The full variable domain, rest sourced from reference TRBV18 and TRBJ2-1, is NAGVMQNPRHLVRRRGQEARLRCSPMKGHSHVYWYRQLPEEGLKFMVYLQKENIIDESGMPKERFSAEFPKEGPSILRIQQVVRGDSAAYFCASSTASGSGNEQFFGPGTRLTVL.

CDR3 residues: CASSMTGASTDTQYF. CDR3 coding DNA: TGCGCCAGCAGTATGACAGGTGCTAGCACAGATACGCAGTATTTT. The rearrangement links TRBV5-1 to TRBJ2-3, with D perhaps matching TRBD1 (6 bases). CDR3 size: 15 residues. CDR1 SGHRS and CDR2 YFSETQ come from the germline V gene. The V end lost 5 bases, the J end lost 0 bases, and 13 bases lay between the germline ends.

The genes are TRBV19 and TRBJ1-5; D remains ambiguous. The CDR3 spans 12 residues. The V gene lost 9 bases and the J gene lost 0 bases, with 6 bases spanning the gap. In germline, CDR1 is LNHDA, CDR2 SQIVND (reference sequence). DNA for the CDR3: TGTGCCAGCGGGAATAGCAATCAGCCCCAGCATTTT. This codes for CASGNSNQPQHF.

This rearrangement joins TRBV7-2 to TRBJ2-5, with D maybe TRBD2 (6 bases). CDR1 and CDR2 (germline): SGHTA, FQGNSA. V lost 1 base and J lost 5, with 14 bases in between. This CDR3 is built from 15 residues. This chain's CDR3 is CASSLDPGVGETQYF. CDR3 bases: TGTGCCAGCAGCTTAGATCCGGGAGTGGGCGAGACCCAGTACTTC.

The J gene is TRBJ1-6, the V gene TRBV12-3 or TRBV12-4; D unresolved. CDR3 size: 13 residues. Trimming took off 8 bases at V and 1 base at J, with 6 bases between the two ends. Here the CDR3 DNA reads TGTGCCAGCTCTGTTTCCTATAATTCACCCCTCCACTTT. Amino acids: CASSVSYNSPLHF.

The genes are TRBV12-3 or TRBV12-4 and TRBJ1-1; 9 bases are a match to TRBD1. The CDR3 is 13 amino acids. The V segment lost 7 bases and the J segment 11 bases; nucleotides outside the gene matches: 11. The CDR3 bases are TGTGCCAGCACCCCCCGGGACAGGGTTTTCGCTTTCTTT. As protein: CASTPRDRVFAFF.